Presented here are 4 T cell receptor beta chains from one specimen sequenced in a study of cytomegalovirus exposure and HLA in healthy donors. The PCR ran on 60 Vbeta and 13 Jbeta primers. Sequencing used immunoSEQ multiplex PCR; TCRdb keeps in-frame clones, though not all of them. Here the sample table reports around 55,000 clones. The sequencing input was PBMCs. These TCRs come from a man aged 45 to 65 in good health and CMV-seropositive.

This chain uses TRBV9 with TRBJ2-1; possible D gene TRBD2, 7 bases. There are 14 residues in the CDR3. Germline assignment: CDR1 SGDLS and CDR2 YYNGEE. V dropped 3 bases and J dropped 10 bases, with 17 bases sitting between them. CDR3 loop: CASSEGGHAGEQFF. CDR3 DNA: TGTGCCAGCAGCGAGGGGGGGCACGCGGGGGAGCAGTTCTTC.

V and J are TRBV4-1 and TRBJ1-2; D perhaps matches TRBD1 (5 bases). Germline loops: CDR1 MGHRA, CDR2 YSYEKL. Trimming left V 3 bases short and J 7 bases short, with 18 bases between. The CDR3 length is 15 residues. The CDR3 sequence is CASSQSQGIVLGYTF. CDR3 in DNA: TGCGCCAGCAGCCAGTCCCAGGGCATTGTTCTTGGCTACACCTTC.

The gene calls are TRBV9 and TRBJ2-1; TRBD2 is a possible D gene (6 bases). This CDR3 spans 15 amino acids. Deletions cut 0 bases from V and 4 bases from J, with 11 bases between. The germline CDR1 and CDR2 sequences are SGDLS and YYNGEE. This chain's CDR3 is CASSVGGNRYNEQFF. The CDR3 coding sequence is TGTGCCAGCAGCGTAGGCGGGAACCGGTACAATGAGCAGTTCTTC.

V and J are TRBV9 and TRBJ1-3; 8 nucleotides match TRBD1. The germline V gene encodes CDR1 SGDLS and CDR2 YYNGEE. CDR3 length: 16 residues. J was trimmed by 0 bases and V by 4 bases; bases with no gene match: 6. The CDR3 bases are TGTGCCAGCAGCCCCGGACAGGGCACCTCTGGAAACACCATATATTTT. It specifies CASSPGQGTSGNTIYF.